This T cell receptor (beta chain) is from a study of blood T cells in healthy people across ages. J gave up 4 bases and V 1 base, and 3 bases lay outside the gene matches. This CDR3 has 14 residues. The V gene's germline CDR1 is DFQATT and CDR2 SNEGSKA (reference sequence). This clonotype has just a few counts. The antigen is not known. Study-level results: Per million T cells, TCR beta diversity dropped roughly linearly as age increased. It was held that the diversity estimates obtained from one million T cells were underestimates.

Primers used in a second PCR of roughly 6 to 12 cycles were a sample-barcoded 5' primer and a J-beta primer mix. One entry per CDR3 protein results from TCRdb running MiXCR on the 5' RACE reads. This sample carries fewer than 900,000 distinct CDR3 sequences, about 37% of them seen once, and the ten largest clones take 10% to 15%. The rearrangement links TRBV20-1 to TRBJ2-1; TRBD1 agrees at 8 bases. The sequenced sample was blood. The clonotype was recovered from a man aged 18 to 29 in good health. The CDR3 DNA reads TGCAGTGCTAGAGTCCGGGACAGGTACAATGAGCAGTTCTTC. Amino acids: CSARVRDRYNEQFF.